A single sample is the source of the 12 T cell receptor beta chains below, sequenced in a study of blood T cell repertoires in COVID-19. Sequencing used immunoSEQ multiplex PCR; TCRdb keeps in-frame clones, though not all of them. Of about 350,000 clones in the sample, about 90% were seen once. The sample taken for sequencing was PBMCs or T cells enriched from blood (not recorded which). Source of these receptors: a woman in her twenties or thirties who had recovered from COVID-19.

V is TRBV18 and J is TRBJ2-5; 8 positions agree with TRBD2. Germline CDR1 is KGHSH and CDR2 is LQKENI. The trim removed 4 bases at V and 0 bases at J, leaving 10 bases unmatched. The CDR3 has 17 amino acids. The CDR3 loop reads CASSQSIAGTNQETQYF. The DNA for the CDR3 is TGTGCCAGCTCACAGTCCATAGCGGGGACCAACCAAGAGACCCAGTACTTC.

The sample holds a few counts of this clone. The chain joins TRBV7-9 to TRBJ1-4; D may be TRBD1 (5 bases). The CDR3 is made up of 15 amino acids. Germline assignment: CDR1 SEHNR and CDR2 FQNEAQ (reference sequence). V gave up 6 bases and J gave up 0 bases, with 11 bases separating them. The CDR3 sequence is CASSRDSATNEKLFF. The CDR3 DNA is TGTGCCAGCAGTCGGGACTCAGCAACTAATGAAAAACTGTTTTTT. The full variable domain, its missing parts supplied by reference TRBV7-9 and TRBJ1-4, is DTGVSQNPRHKITKRGQNVTFRCDPISEHNRLYWYRQTLGQGPEFLTYFQNEAQLEKSRLLSDRFSAERPKGSFSTLEIQRTEQGDSAMYLCASSRDSATNEKLFFGSGTQLSVL.

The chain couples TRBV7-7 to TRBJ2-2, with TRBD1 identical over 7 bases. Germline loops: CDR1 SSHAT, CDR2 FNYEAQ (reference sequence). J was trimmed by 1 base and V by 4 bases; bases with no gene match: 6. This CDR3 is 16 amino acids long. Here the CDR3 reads CASSYGTARNTGELFF. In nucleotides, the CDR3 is TGTGCCAGCAGCTACGGGACAGCCCGGAACACCGGGGAGCTGTTTTTT.

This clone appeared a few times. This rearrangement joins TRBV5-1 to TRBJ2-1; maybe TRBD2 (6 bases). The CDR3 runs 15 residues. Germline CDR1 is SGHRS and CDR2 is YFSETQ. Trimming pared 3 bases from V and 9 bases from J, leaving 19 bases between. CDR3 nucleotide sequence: TGCGCCAGCAGCTCCCGATGGGGAGGCCAGGGTGAGCAGTTCTTC. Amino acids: CASSSRWGGQGEQFF.

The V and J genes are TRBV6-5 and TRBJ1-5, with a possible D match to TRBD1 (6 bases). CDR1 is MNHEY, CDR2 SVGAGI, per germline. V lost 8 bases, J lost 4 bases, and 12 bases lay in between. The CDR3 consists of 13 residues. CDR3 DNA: TGTGCCAGCTCCAGGGGCGGTAATCAGCCCCAGCATTTT. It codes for CASSRGGNQPQHF.

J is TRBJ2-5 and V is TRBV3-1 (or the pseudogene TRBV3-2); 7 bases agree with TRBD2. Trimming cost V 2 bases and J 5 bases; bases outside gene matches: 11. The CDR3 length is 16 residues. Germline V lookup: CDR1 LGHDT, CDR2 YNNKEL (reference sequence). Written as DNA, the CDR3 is TGTGCCAGCAGCCAACTCCCCTCCTGGCGGGGGGAGACCCAGTACTTC. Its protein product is CASSQLPSWRGETQYF.

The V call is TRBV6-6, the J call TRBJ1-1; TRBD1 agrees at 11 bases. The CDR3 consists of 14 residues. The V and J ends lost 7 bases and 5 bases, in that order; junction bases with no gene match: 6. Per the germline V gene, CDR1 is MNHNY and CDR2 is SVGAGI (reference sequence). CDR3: CASTTGQGVTEAFF. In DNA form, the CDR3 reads TGTGCCAGCACCACGGGACAGGGGGTGACTGAAGCTTTCTTT.

CDR3 amino acids: CATSRDRGDQPQHF. CDR3 nucleotide sequence: TGTGCCACCAGCAGAGACAGGGGTGATCAGCCCCAGCATTTT. This chain uses TRBV15 with TRBJ1-5, with D possibly TRBD1 on 6 matching bases. The V gene lost 0 bases and the J gene lost 5 bases, with 8 bases spanning the gap. Per germline, CDR1 LNHNV and CDR2 YYDKDF (reference sequence). The CDR3 totals 14 residues.

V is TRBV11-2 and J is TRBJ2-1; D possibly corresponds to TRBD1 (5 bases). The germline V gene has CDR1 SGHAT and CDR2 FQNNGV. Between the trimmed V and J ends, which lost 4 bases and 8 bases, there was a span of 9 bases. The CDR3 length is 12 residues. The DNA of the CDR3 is TGTGCCAGCAGCTCCCAGGGTTATGAGCAGTTCTTC. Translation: CASSSQGYEQFF.

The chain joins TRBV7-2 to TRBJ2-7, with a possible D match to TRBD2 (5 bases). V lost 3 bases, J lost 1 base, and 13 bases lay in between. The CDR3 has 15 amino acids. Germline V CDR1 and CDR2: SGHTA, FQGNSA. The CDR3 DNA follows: TGTGCCAGCAGCTTTTCCATTGGACTTTCCTACGAGCAGTACTTC. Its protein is CASSFSIGLSYEQYF.

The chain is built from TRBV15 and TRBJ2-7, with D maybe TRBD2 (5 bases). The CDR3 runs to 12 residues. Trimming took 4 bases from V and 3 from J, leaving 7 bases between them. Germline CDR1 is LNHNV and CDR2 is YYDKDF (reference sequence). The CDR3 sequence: CATSTGNYEQYF. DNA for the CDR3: TGTGCCACCAGCACCGGGAACTACGAGCAGTACTTC. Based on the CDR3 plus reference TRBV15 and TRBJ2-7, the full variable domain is DAMVIQNPRYQVTQFGKPVTLSCSQTLNHNVMYWYQQKSSQAPKLLFHYYDKDFNNEADTPDNFQSRRPNTSFCFLDIRSPGLGDTAMYLCATSTGNYEQYFGPGTRLTVT.

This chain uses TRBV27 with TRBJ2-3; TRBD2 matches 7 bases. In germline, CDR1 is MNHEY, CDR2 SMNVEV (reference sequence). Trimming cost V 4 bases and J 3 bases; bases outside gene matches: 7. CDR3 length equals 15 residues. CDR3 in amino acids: CASSSAGIRTDTQYF. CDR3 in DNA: TGTGCCAGCAGTTCAGCGGGGATTCGTACAGATACGCAGTATTTT.